The present T cell receptor (beta chain) was sequenced within a study of T cell responses to AZD1222 COVID-19 vaccine. Regarding the study as a whole: Breadth and depth of Spike-specific TCRs rose after two AZD1222 doses. Of the AZD1222 recipients, only 5 to 7 were seropositive at baseline. White British donors predominated, females outnumbered males, and clonal diversity was possibly underestimated.

As to this clone: Its antigen is undetermined.

The assay was immunoSEQ multiplex PCR, and TCRdb's table has in-frame clones only and misses some. The repertoire holds about 140,000 clones, with about 92% as singletons. The CDR3 spans 13 residues. Per the germline V gene, CDR1 is MNHEY and CDR2 is SVGAGI. The germline V and J ends were trimmed by 5 bases and 1 base, with 8 bases remaining between them. The V and J genes are TRBV6-5 and TRBJ1-1; D gene unclear. The sequenced sample was peripheral blood, obtained 28 days after the second AZD1222 dose. The clonotype was recovered from an adult who received the AZD1222 COVID-19 vaccine. This chain's CDR3 is CASSKLENTEAFF. The CDR3 DNA reads as TGTGCCAGCAGTAAGTTGGAGAACACTGAAGCTTTCTTT.